This T cell receptor (beta chain) originates from a study of blood T cells in healthy people across ages. General study results and limits: Naive CD4+ cells and diversity were both higher in long-lived donors than in aged donors. A roughly linear age-dependent decrease characterized TCR beta diversity per million T cells.

A remark on this clonotype: Its cognate antigen is unknown.

The V and J ends lost 1 base and 0 bases, in that order; junction bases with no gene match: 7. This CDR3 has 16 residues. The germline V gene has CDR1 DFQATT and CDR2 SNEGSKA (reference sequence). Donors ranged from roughly 6 to 90 years old and were healthy Caucasians in Russia. Then a second PCR, running roughly 6 to 12 cycles, was carried out with a sample-barcoded 5' primer and a J-beta primer mix. Through a template-switch adaptor with 12 random nucleotides, each cDNA molecule received a tag. TCRdb reprocessed the 5' RACE reads with MiXCR, giving one entry per CDR3 protein. The profile shows over a million distinct CDR3 sequences, 40% to 50% of them singletons.

The chain has TRBV20-1 and TRBJ1-1; 8 positions agree with TRBD1. The sample consisted of blood. This TCR was sampled from a woman aged 18-29 years in good health. CDR3 sequence reads: CSARVKQGGMNTEAFF. CDR3 in DNA: TGCAGTGCTAGAGTTAAACAGGGGGGGATGAACACTGAAGCTTTCTTT.